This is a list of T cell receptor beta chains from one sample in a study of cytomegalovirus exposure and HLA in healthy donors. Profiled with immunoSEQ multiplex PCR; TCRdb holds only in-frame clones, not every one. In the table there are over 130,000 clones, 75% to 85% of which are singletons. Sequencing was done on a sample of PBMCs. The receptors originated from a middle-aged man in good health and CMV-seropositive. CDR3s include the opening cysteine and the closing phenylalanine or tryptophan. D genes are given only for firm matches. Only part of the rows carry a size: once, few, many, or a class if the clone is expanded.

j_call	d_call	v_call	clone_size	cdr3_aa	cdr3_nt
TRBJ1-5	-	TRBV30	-	CAWTGESNQPQHF	TGTGCCTGGACAGGTGAAAGCAATCAGCCCCAGCATTTT
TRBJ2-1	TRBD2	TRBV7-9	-	CASSWTSGSLDEQFF	TGTGCCAGCAGCTGGACTAGCGGGAGTTTGGATGAGCAGTTCTTC
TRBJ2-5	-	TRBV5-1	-	CASSLEGRATREQYF	TGCGCCAGCAGCTTGGAAGGCAGGGCGACTAGAGAGCAGTACTTC
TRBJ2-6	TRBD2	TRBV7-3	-	CASSLGTSGRSGANVLTF	TGTGCCAGCAGCTTAGGGACTAGCGGGAGGTCTGGGGCCAACGTCCTGACTTTC
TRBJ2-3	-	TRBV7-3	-	CASNRGSSTDTQYF	TGTGCCAGCAATAGGGGATCTAGCACAGATACGCAGTATTTT
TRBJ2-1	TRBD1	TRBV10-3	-	CAISEGQGYNEQFF	TGTGCCATCAGTGAGGGACAGGGCTACAATGAGCAGTTCTTC
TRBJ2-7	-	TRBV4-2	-	CASSPLGRRESHEQYF	TGTGCCAGCAGCCCCCTAGGCCGTCGGGAGAGCCACGAGCAGTACTTC
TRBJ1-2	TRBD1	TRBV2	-	CASSGQGFGYGYTF	TGTGCCAGCAGTGGACAGGGGTTTGGATATGGCTACACCTTC
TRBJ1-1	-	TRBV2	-	CASTWDIEAFF	TGTGCCAGCACCTGGGACATTGAAGCTTTCTTT
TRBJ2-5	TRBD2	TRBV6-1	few	CASSEGLAGLQETQYF	TGTGCCAGCAGTGAAGGACTAGCGGGGCTCCAAGAGACCCAGTACTTC
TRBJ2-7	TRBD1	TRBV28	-	CASSRDRGAYEQYF	TGTGCCAGCAGCAGGGACAGGGGCGCCTACGAGCAGTACTTC
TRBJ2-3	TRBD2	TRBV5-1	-	CASSLARSSGSSDTQYF	TGCGCCAGCAGCTTGGCCAGGTCTAGCGGGAGTTCAGATACGCAGTATTTT
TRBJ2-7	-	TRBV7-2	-	CASSLAGLGSYEQYF	TGTGCCAGCAGCTTAGCGGGGCTGGGCTCCTACGAGCAGTACTTC
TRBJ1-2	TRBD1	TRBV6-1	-	CASSEEWTGVGYTF	TGTGCCAGCAGTGAAGAATGGACAGGGGTTGGCTACACCTTC
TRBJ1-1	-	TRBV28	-	CASSLVAGAQTEAFF	TGTGCCAGCAGTTTAGTTGCGGGGGCGCAGACTGAAGCTTTCTTT
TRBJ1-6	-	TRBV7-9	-	CASSPTGGSYNSPLHF	TGTGCCAGCAGCCCGACCGGAGGCTCCTATAATTCACCCCTCCACTTT
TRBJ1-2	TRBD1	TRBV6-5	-	CASSRRQGAGYGYTF	TGTGCCAGCAGTCGTCGACAGGGGGCAGGGTATGGCTACACCTTC
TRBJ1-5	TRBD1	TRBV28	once	CASSFVDRDNQPQHF	TGTGCCAGCAGTTTTGTGGACAGGGACAATCAGCCCCAGCATTTT
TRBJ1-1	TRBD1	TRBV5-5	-	CASSLTGGRTEAFF	TGTGCCAGCAGCTTGACAGGGGGTAGGACTGAAGCTTTCTTT
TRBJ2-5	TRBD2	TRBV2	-	CASRGLAGYQETQYF	TGTGCCAGCAGGGGACTAGCGGGCTACCAAGAGACCCAGTACTTC
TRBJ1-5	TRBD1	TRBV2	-	CASSWTGGIGNQPQHF	TGTGCCAGCAGTTGGACAGGGGGAATCGGCAATCAGCCCCAGCATTTT
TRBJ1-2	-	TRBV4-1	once	CASSQGPGLLDGYTF	TGCGCCAGCAGCCAAGGCCCAGGGCTACTGGATGGCTACACCTTC
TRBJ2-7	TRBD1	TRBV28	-	CASSLWGGRGLESSYEQYF	TGTGCCAGCAGTTTATGGGGGGGCAGGGGGCTCGAATCATCCTACGAGCAGTACTTC
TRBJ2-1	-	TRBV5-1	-	CASRDWRGDPHEQFF	TGCGCCAGCCGGGATTGGAGGGGCGATCCCCATGAGCAGTTCTTC
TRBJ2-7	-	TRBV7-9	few	CASSLEYGTRPYEQYF	TGTGCCAGCAGCTTAGAATACGGGACAAGGCCTTACGAGCAGTACTTC
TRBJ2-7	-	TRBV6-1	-	CASSARVYTYEQYF	TGTGCCAGCAGTGCCAGGGTTTATACCTACGAGCAGTACTTC
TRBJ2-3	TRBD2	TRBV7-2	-	CASRGGPTDTQYF	TGTGCCAGCAGGGGAGGGCCGACAGATACGCAGTATTTT
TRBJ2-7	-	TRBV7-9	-	CASSLGSSFYEQYF	TGTGCCAGCAGCTTAGGGTCCTCTTTCTACGAGCAGTACTTC
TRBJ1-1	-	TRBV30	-	CAWDAGQNTEAFF	TGTGCCTGGGACGCGGGTCAGAACACTGAAGCTTTCTTT
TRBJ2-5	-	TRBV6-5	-	CASSYLPAGLETQYF	TGTGCCAGCAGCTATCTTCCGGCGGGATTAGAGACCCAGTACTTC
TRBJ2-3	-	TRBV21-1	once	CASSKCSGRAGSTDTQYF	TGTGCCAGCAGCAAATGTAGCGGGAGGGCCGGGAGCACAGATACGCAGTATTTT
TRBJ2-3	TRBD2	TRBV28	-	CASSLSSGRAPDTQYF	TGTGCCAGCAGTTTATCTAGCGGGAGGGCCCCAGATACGCAGTATTTT
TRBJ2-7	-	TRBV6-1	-	CASSELMEGPYEQYF	TGTGCCAGCAGTGAACTCATGGAGGGGCCCTACGAGCAGTACTTC
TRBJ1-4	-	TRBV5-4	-	CASSPSSGKGEKLFF	TGTGCCAGCAGCCCATCCTCGGGGAAGGGTGAAAAACTGTTTTTT
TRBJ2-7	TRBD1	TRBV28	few	CASSGSGDSSYEQYF	TGTGCCAGCAGTGGGTCAGGGGACAGCTCCTACGAGCAGTACTTC
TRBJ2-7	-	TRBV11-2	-	CASRSVMRTFRSYEQYF	TGTGCCAGCAGATCCGTGATGAGGACATTCCGCTCCTACGAGCAGTACTTC
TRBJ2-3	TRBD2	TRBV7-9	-	CASSLGGSSGILTDTQYF	TGTGCCAGCAGCTTAGGGGGTTCTAGCGGGATTTTAACAGATACGCAGTATTTT
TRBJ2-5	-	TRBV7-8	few	CASSLSQVTAQETQYF	TGTGCCAGCAGCTTATCACAGGTCACTGCACAAGAGACCCAGTACTTC
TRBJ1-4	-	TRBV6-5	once	CASSYSVNPGKLFF	TGTGCCAGCAGTTACTCGGTAAATCCAGGGAAACTGTTTTTT
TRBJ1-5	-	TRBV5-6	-	CASSWGGRSNQPQHF	TGTGCCAGCAGCTGGGGGGGGAGGAGCAATCAGCCCCAGCATTTT
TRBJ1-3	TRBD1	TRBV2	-	CASRLTGGIGNTIYF	TGTGCCAGCAGGTTGACAGGGGGAATTGGAAACACCATATATTTT
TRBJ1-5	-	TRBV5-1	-	CASSSGSGNQPQHF	TGCGCCAGCAGCTCGGGTTCGGGCAATCAGCCCCAGCATTTT
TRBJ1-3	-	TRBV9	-	CASSVAPYSSSGNTIYF	TGTGCCAGCAGCGTAGCTCCTTACAGTTCCTCTGGAAACACCATATATTTT
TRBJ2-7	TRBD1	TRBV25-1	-	CASRGTGVAYEQYF	TGTGCCAGCAGAGGGACAGGGGTCGCTTACGAGCAGTACTTC
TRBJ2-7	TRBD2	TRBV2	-	CASGSGLGYEQYF	TGTGCCAGCGGATCCGGACTAGGCTACGAGCAGTACTTC
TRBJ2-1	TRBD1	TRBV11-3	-	CASSLWQGDNEQFF	TGTGCCAGCAGCTTATGGCAGGGGGATAATGAGCAGTTCTTC
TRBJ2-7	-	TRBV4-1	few	CASSLKSSREQYF	TGCGCCAGCAGCTTAAAAAGCTCACGGGAGCAGTACTTC
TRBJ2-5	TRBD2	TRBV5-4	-	CASSLLAGGTLTQYF	TGTGCCAGCAGCTTGCTAGCGGGAGGAACATTAACCCAGTACTTC
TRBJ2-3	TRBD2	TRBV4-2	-	CASSQDATGGYRTDTQYF	TGTGCCAGCAGCCAAGACGCAACGGGAGGCTATCGCACAGATACGCAGTATTTT
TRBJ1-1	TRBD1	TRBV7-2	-	CASSLDLIGGANTEAFF	TGTGCCAGCAGCTTAGATCTTATAGGGGGCGCGAACACTGAAGCTTTCTTT
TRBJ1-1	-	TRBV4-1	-	CASSLSQGTEAFF	TGCGCCAGCAGCTTGTCACAGGGCACTGAAGCTTTCTTT